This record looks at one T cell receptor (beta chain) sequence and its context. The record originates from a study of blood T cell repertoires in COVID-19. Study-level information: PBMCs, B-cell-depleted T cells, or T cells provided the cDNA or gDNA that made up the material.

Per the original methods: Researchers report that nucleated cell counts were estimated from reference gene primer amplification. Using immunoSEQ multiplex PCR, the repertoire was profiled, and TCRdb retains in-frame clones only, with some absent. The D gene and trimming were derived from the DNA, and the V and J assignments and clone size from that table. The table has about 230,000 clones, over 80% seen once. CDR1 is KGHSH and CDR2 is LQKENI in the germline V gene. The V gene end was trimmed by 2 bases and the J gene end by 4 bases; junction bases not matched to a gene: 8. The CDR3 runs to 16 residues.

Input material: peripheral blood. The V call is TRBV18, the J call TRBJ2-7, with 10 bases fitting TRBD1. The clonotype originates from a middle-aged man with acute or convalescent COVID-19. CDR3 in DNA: TGTGCCAGCTCACCAACCGGGACAGGGGTCCTTTACGAGCAGTACTTC. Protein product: CASSPTGTGVLYEQYF. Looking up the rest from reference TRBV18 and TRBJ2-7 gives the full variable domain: NAGVMQNPRHLVRRRGQEARLRCSPMKGHSHVYWYRQLPEEGLKFMVYLQKENIIDESGMPKERFSAEFPKEGPSILRIQQVVRGDSAAYFCASSPTGTGVLYEQYFGPGTRLTVT.